This T cell receptor beta chain was captured in a study of CD8 T cells in ankylosing spondylitis. Study outcomes and limitations: According to the report, clones linked to the disease were significantly enriched in matched synovial fluid samples taken from ankylosing spondylitis patients. It appeared that ankylosing spondylitis blood was characterized by a TCR beta motif of several highly homologous variants. Earlier studies detected some motif variants in reactive arthritis synovial fluid and blood.

Molecular-barcoded quantitative 5'-RACE produced these TCR beta libraries. TCRdb re-analysed the 5' RACE reads in MiXCR, keeping a single row per CDR3 protein. The sample has a few hundred thousand distinct CDR3 sequences; approximately 12% are singletons. As to this clonotype: The antigen remains unidentified.

Per germline, CDR1 WSHSY and CDR2 SAAADI. The CDR3 has 14 residues. Between the trimmed V and J ends, which lost 4 bases and 1 base, there was a span of 7 bases. The receptor was derived from a male donor with ankylosing spondylitis or in good health (not recorded which). The specimen was blood, either unsorted or a sorted T cell fraction (not recorded which). The J gene is TRBJ2-2, the V gene TRBV10-2; D is unclear. CDR3 nucleotide sequence: TGCGCCAGCAGTGTATCGGAGAACACCGGGGAGCTGTTTTTT. It specifies CASSVSENTGELFF.